Each of the 26 T cell receptor beta chains below was sequenced from the same sample in a study of T cell repertoires in cytomegalovirus infection. Their antigens are not known. Using its own MiXCR run on the reads, TCRdb lists one record per CDR3 protein. This sample has roughly 990,000 distinct CDR3 sequences, with about 33% found just once. This material consisted of cultured CD8+ T cells from PBMCs, taken from culture after CMV antigen stimulation. The source is a human donor in good health (CMV status not recorded). Some clones in this sample may be carry-over from other donors' samples.

The chain recombines TRBV27 with TRBJ1-3; no firm D call. Germline loops: CDR1 MNHEY, CDR2 SMNVEV (reference sequence). Trimming cost V 2 bases and J 4 bases, with 9 bases left between them. The CDR3 covers 14 residues. CDR3: CASSLIGPGNTIYF. The DNA of the CDR3 is TGTGCCAGCAGTTTAATAGGGCCGGGAAACACCATATATTTT.

The rearrangement links TRBV27 to TRBJ1-2, with TRBD1 as a possible D gene (5 bases). This CDR3 has 15 residues. V lost 0 bases and J 5 bases, leaving 13 bases between the germline ends. Per the germline V gene, CDR1 is MNHEY and CDR2 is SMNVEV (reference sequence). In DNA, the CDR3 is TGTGCCAGCAGTTTATCCCGCCGGGAGGGGTATGGCTACACCTTC. Translated: CASSLSRREGYGYTF.

This clonotype has just a few counts. The V call is TRBV6-5, the J call TRBJ2-1; D possibly matches TRBD1 or TRBD2 (5 bases each). CDR1 and CDR2 from the germline V gene are MNHEY and SVGAGI. The CDR3 consists of 17 residues. V lost 4 bases and J 3 bases, leaving 19 bases between the germline ends. The CDR3 is CASSSDTDGDRYNEQFF. CDR3 bases: TGTGCCAGCAGTTCGGACACCGACGGGGACCGCTACAATGAGCAGTTCTTC.

The J gene is TRBJ1-2, the V gene TRBV6-8; D unresolved. V lost 3 bases and J 4 bases, leaving 18 bases between the germline ends. The germline gives CDR1 MNHGY, CDR2 SAAAGT. The CDR3 extends over 16 amino acids. CDR3 region: CASSYRSEIWFYGYTF. CDR3 bases: TGTGCCAGCAGTTATAGGTCCGAGATTTGGTTCTATGGCTACACCTTC.

V is TRBV20-1 and J is TRBJ1-5, with D perhaps matching TRBD1 (5 bases). This CDR3 spans 15 amino acids. Trimming removed 1 base from V and 6 bases from J, with 16 bases in between. Germline V gene data show CDR1 as DFQATT and CDR2 as SNEGSKA (reference sequence). The CDR3 is CSARGPGERGQPQHF. CDR3 in DNA: TGCAGTGCTAGAGGTCCCGGAGAGAGGGGTCAGCCCCAGCATTTT.

The chain recombines TRBV20-1 with TRBJ1-2, with D perhaps matching TRBD1 (6 bases). CDR1 DFQATT and CDR2 SNEGSKA come from the germline V gene (reference sequence). Between the trimmed V and J ends, which lost 1 base and 2 bases, there was a span of 11 bases. This CDR3 comprises 14 residues. CDR3 sequence reads: CSARGGGGNYGYTF. The CDR3 coding sequence is TGCAGTGCTAGAGGGGGAGGGGGAAACTATGGCTACACCTTC.

The V call is TRBV12-3 or TRBV12-4, the J call TRBJ1-4; D call uncertain. CDR3 length: 14 amino acids. Trimming took off 2 bases at V and 4 bases at J, with 8 bases between the two ends. The CDR3 DNA reads TGTGCCAGCAGTTTATCCCGCTATAATGAAAAACTGTTTTTT. Protein product: CASSLSRYNEKLFF.

This clonotype was seen more than once but under ten times. This chain connects TRBV11-3 to TRBJ1-1, with unresolved D. Per germline, CDR1 SGHNT and CDR2 YENEEA. CDR3 length: 13 residues. V gave up 1 base and J gave up 7 bases, with 10 bases separating them. The DNA of the CDR3 is TGTGCCAGCAGCTTAGGTTCCACCTATGAAGCTTTCTTT. Amino acids: CASSLGSTYEAFF. Supplemented by reference TRBV11-3 and TRBJ1-1, the full variable domain reads EAGVVQSPRYKIIEKKQPVAFWCNPISGHNTLYWYLQNLGQGPELLIRYENEEAVDDSQLPKDRFSAERLKGVDSTLKIQPAELGDSAVYLCASSLGSTYEAFFGQGTRLTVV.

V and J are TRBV28 and TRBJ1-5; D ambiguous. This CDR3 is 16 amino acids long. The germline V and J ends were trimmed by 4 bases and 4 bases, with 17 bases remaining between them. Germline CDR1 MDHEN, CDR2 SYDVKM. CDR3 nucleotides: TGTGCCAGCAGTTCTTTGGAGATTAACCGAAATCAGCCCCAGCATTTT. Translation gives CASSSLEINRNQPQHF.

The V gene is TRBV7-4, the J gene TRBJ2-3; the D gene is possibly TRBD2 (5 bases). Germline V gene lookup returns CDR1 SGHVT and CDR2 SQSDAQ. The CDR3 length is 13 residues. The germline V and J ends were trimmed by 3 bases and 11 bases, with 15 bases remaining between them. In DNA, the CDR3 is TGTGCCAGCAGCTTCAGCGGTGACCCTGAGCAGTATTTT. Translation gives CASSFSGDPEQYF.

This chain uses TRBV12-3 or TRBV12-4 with TRBJ2-2; D is possibly TRBD2 (6 bases). The CDR3 consists of 13 residues. V was shortened by 7 bases and J by 4 bases, with 10 bases between the two germline ends. This CDR3 reads CASTPTSTGELFF. The CDR3 nucleotides are TGTGCCAGCACTCCGACTAGCACCGGGGAGCTGTTTTTT.

This clonotype was detected only once. At one boundary the junction diverges from the germline segment, which might be a read error. This sequence joins TRBV7-6 and TRBJ2-7; 8 bases are shared with TRBD2. Germline-derived CDR1 and CDR2 are SGHVS and FNYEAQ. There are 17 residues in the CDR3. CDR3 nucleotides: TGTGCCAACAGCTTACCCCAGGGGCGGGGGGAACCCTACGAGCAGTACTTC. This sequence encodes CANSLPQGRGEPYEQYF. The entire variable domain, with the rest obtained from reference TRBV7-6 and TRBJ2-7, is as follows: GAGVSQSPRYKVTKRGQDVALRCDPISGHVSLYWYRQALGQGPEFLTYFNYEAQQDKSGLPNDRFSAERPEGSISTLTIQRTEQRDSAMYRCANSLPQGRGEPYEQYFGPGTRLTVT.

The rearrangement joins TRBV12-3 or TRBV12-4 to TRBJ2-1, with 12 positions matching TRBD1. Trimming removed 6 bases from V and 8 bases from J; junction bases left unmatched: 11. The CDR3 contains 16 residues. CDR3: CASSFPGQGALDEQFF. The DNA of the CDR3 is TGTGCCAGCAGCTTCCCGGGACAGGGGGCCCTAGATGAGCAGTTCTTC.

The table lists this clonotype with many counts. The chain joins TRBV6-2 or TRBV6-3 to TRBJ2-7; either TRBD1 or TRBD2 may fit D (5 bases each). Trimming removed 10 bases from V and 1 base from J, with 11 bases in between. Germline assignment: CDR1 MNHEY and CDR2 SVGEGT. This CDR3 is built from 12 residues. The CDR3 sequence: CATEGNSYEQYV. CDR3 nucleotide sequence: TGTGCCACCGAGGGGAATTCCTACGAGCAGTACGTC.

In its sample, this clonotype was seen a few times. This sequence joins TRBV7-6 and TRBJ2-1, with D perhaps matching TRBD1 or TRBD2 (5 bases each). There are 14 residues in the CDR3. V lost 5 bases to trimming and J lost 6 bases, with 14 bases between them. Germline V gene data show CDR1 as SGHVS and CDR2 as FNYEAQ. The CDR3 coding sequence is TGTGCCAGCAGCACCCCCGGGACCAGCAATGAGCAGTTCTTC. Its translation is CASSTPGTSNEQFF.

This clonotype was detected many times. This sequence joins TRBV7-6 and TRBJ1-2, with D unresolved. Trimming stripped 0 bases from V and 10 bases from J, with 12 bases between. The CDR3 is 13 residues long. Germline CDR1 and CDR2: SGHVS and FNYEAQ. In DNA form, the CDR3 reads TGTGCCAGCAGCTTAGCGACGGGATTCGACTACACCTTC. Translated: CASSLATGFDYTF.

This clonotype was seen just once. This sequence joins TRBV29-1 and TRBJ1-2; D unresolved. In germline, CDR1 is SQVTM, CDR2 ANQGSEA. The CDR3 has 12 residues. V lost 3 bases to trimming and J lost 7 bases, with 12 bases between them. CDR3 bases: TGCAGCGTTGACCCGGGGTGGTTTGGCTACACCTTC. Amino acid sequence: CSVDPGWFGYTF.

This clonotype has just a few counts. The rearrangement links TRBV7-9 to TRBJ1-2; maybe TRBD1 (5 bases). The V end lost 5 bases, the J end lost 8 bases, and 18 bases lay between the germline ends. Looked up from germline, CDR1 is SEHNR and CDR2 is FQNEAQ (reference sequence). This CDR3 has 14 residues. Written as DNA, the CDR3 is TGTGCCAGCAGCCCAAGGGGCCCATCTAACGGCTACACCTTC. It yields the protein CASSPRGPSNGYTF. Together with reference TRBV7-9 and TRBJ1-2, the CDR3 gives the full variable domain: DTGVSQNPRHKITKRGQNVTFRCDPISEHNRLYWYRQTLGQGPEFLTYFQNEAQLEKSRLLSDRFSAERPKGSFSTLEIQRTEQGDSAMYLCASSPRGPSNGYTFGSGTRLTVV.

The rearrangement uses TRBV13 and TRBJ1-2, with D perhaps matching TRBD1 (5 bases). This CDR3 region has 15 residues. V was clipped by 3 bases and J by 8 bases, with 19 bases between them. The germline V gene has CDR1 PRHDT and CDR2 FYEKMQ (reference sequence). This chain's CDR3 is CASSFYGESGSGYTF. For the CDR3, the DNA is TGTGCCAGCAGCTTTTATGGCGAATCAGGGAGCGGCTACACCTTC. Complete variable domain (other parts from reference TRBV13 and TRBJ1-2): AAGVIQSPRHLIKEKRETATLKCYPIPRHDTVYWYQQGPGQDPQFLISFYEKMQSDKGSIPDRFSAQQFSDYHSELNMSSLELGDSALYFCASSFYGESGSGYTFGSGTRLTVV.

The chain is built from TRBV24-1 and TRBJ2-1, with D possibly matching TRBD1 (6 bases). CDR3 length: 16 amino acids. Trimming left V 0 bases short and J 11 bases short, with 19 bases between. Germline V CDR1 and CDR2: KGHDR, SFDVKD. CDR3 DNA sequence: TGTGCCACCAGTGATTTGACCGCAAATACAGGGAACAAGCAGTTCTTC. Amino acid sequence: CATSDLTANTGNKQFF.

The chain combines TRBV7-8 with TRBJ2-7, with TRBD2 identical over 10 bases. This CDR3 region has 16 residues. V was clipped by 1 base and J by 7 bases; unmatched bases: 10. CDR1 is SGHVS, CDR2 FQNEAQ, per germline. CDR3 amino acids: CASSLVSGGPSREQYF. The DNA for the CDR3 is TGTGCCAGCAGCTTAGTTAGCGGGGGGCCTTCGAGGGAGCAGTACTTC.

This clonotype was counted many times. V gene TRBV11-1 combines with J gene TRBJ1-1; D gene unclear. This CDR3 is built from 14 residues. The germline CDR1 and CDR2 sequences are SGHAT and FQDESV (reference sequence). Trimming cost V 5 bases and J 8 bases, with 18 bases left between them. CDR3: CASSPSGGRREAFF. The CDR3 DNA is TGTGCCAGCAGCCCGTCCGGTGGCCGGCGGGAAGCTTTCTTT.

This clonotype was picked up many times. This chain uses TRBV7-8 with TRBJ2-7, with D tentatively TRBD1 (6 bases). The CDR3 has 15 residues. V lost 5 bases and J 2 bases, leaving 16 bases between the germline ends. The germline gives CDR1 SGHVS, CDR2 FQNEAQ. CDR3 protein: CASSPRQADPYEQYV. CDR3 bases: TGTGCCAGCAGCCCCCGACAGGCGGACCCCTACGAGCAGTACGTC.

J is TRBJ2-3 and V is TRBV12-3 or TRBV12-4; the D gene is possibly TRBD2 (6 bases). Trimming left V 1 base short and J 4 bases short, with 33 bases between. The CDR3 has 22 amino acids. The CDR3 reads CASSLEVGRGSGSKWWSDTQYF. Written as DNA, the CDR3 is TGTGCCAGCAGTTTAGAGGTGGGGCGGGGAAGTGGGAGCAAATGGTGGTCAGATACGCAGTATTTT.

Many counts were recorded for this clonotype. The rearrangement joins TRBV7-6 to TRBJ2-3, with 10 nucleotides matching TRBD1. CDR3 length: 15 amino acids. J lost 6 bases, V lost 2 bases, and 5 bases had no gene match. Germline V gene sequence: CDR1 SGHVS, CDR2 FNYEAQ. As DNA, the CDR3 is TGTGCCAGCAGCTTACTGGGACAGGGGAAGGATACGCAGTATTTT. Its protein product is CASSLLGQGKDTQYF.

Only a few counts were recorded for this clonotype. V is TRBV6-5 and J is TRBJ1-1; D not resolved. V was cut by 0 bases and J by 3 bases, with 14 bases left in between. Germline CDR1 is MNHEY and CDR2 is SVGAGI. The CDR3 runs to 16 residues. The CDR3 coding sequence is TGTGCCAGCAGTTACTCTTTTAACGGCCCTCACACTGAAGCTTTCTTT. Translated: CASSYSFNGPHTEAFF.